This T cell receptor beta chain emerged from a study of T-cell reconstitution after alpha-beta-depleted transplantation in children. Ten or more counts support this clonotype. The CDR3 contains 18 residues. Germline-derived CDR1 and CDR2 are LGHNA and YSLEER. J was trimmed by 4 bases and V by 1 base; bases with no gene match: 9. A library of TCRbeta sequences, prepared with unique molecular identifiers, was generated. MiXCR was run by TCRdb on the PCR reads, yielding one entry per CDR3 protein. The repertoire includes about 490,000 distinct CDR3 sequences, roughly a tenth of them detected once, and roughly 2.1% sits in the top ten.

This rearrangement joins TRBV4-3 to TRBJ2-2; 10 bases line up with TRBD2. The TCR was taken from a child under 10 years old with inherited bone marrow failure, due to receive a stem cell transplant. The sample was PBMCs, taken before TCRalphabeta/CD19-depleted stem cell transplant. The CDR3 sequence is CASSQVLAGELVTGELFF. The DNA for the CDR3 is TGCGCCAGCAGCCAAGTTCTAGCGGGAGAATTGGTCACCGGGGAGCTGTTTTTT.